This T cell receptor (beta chain) was sequenced during a study of cytomegalovirus exposure and HLA in healthy donors. The overall study: A preliminary data release comprised 91 million or so unique TCRs obtained from HLA-typed donors. The study, taken as a whole, reports: Investigators reported 164 TCR beta chains as tied to cytomegalovirus. With later analysis, a missense DCLRE1C variant became linked to TCR beta V- and J-gene trimming.

Germline trimming cut 0 bases from V and 4 bases from J; bases unmatched to any gene: 8. This CDR3 has 16 amino acids. Germline assignment: CDR1 SGHDN and CDR2 FVKESK. Of note for this clone: As yet, its antigen is unknown.

Primers: 60 Vbeta forward and 13 Jbeta reverse. TCRdb's copy holds only in-frame clones and misses some; the assay was immunoSEQ multiplex PCR. The sample has about 110,000 clones; roughly 80% are singletons. This sequence joins TRBV14 and TRBJ2-5, with 7 bases identical to TRBD2. Sequencing used PBMCs. The receptor comes from a female donor in good health and CMV-seropositive. The CDR3 loop is CASSQEPKGGTETQYF. The CDR3 bases are TGTGCCAGCAGCCAAGAACCTAAGGGAGGGACAGAGACCCAGTACTTC.